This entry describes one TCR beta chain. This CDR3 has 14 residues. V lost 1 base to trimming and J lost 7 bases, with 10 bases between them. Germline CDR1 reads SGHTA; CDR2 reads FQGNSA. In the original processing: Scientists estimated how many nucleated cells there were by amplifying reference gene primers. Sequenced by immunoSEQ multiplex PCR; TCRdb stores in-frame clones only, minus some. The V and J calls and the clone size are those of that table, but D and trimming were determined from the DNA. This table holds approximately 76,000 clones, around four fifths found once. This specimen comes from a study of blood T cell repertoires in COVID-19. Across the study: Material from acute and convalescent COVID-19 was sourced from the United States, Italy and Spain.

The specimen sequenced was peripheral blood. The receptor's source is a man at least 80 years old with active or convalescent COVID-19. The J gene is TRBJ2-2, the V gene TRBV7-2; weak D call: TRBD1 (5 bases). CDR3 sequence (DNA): TGTGCCAGCAGCTTAGGCAGGGTGAACGGGGAGCTGTTTTTT. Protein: CASSLGRVNGELFF.